This T cell receptor beta chain was documented in a study of tumor and adjacent non-tumor tissue in lung cancer. On the study more broadly: Histology: 12 adenocarcinoma, a couple of squamous cell carcinoma, 1 small cell lung cancer. Aged roughly 31 to 80 years, patients included 9 to 11 men and about 5 women with stage I to III disease.

This sample's RNA came from whole unsorted tissue. The normal lung tissue was taken more than 3 cm from the tumor edge. Study-level findings and limits: Compared with tumor, normal lung showed significantly lower TCR diversity. Top 100 clones took a larger repertoire share in normal lung.

As regards this clonotype: The antigen remains unidentified. The CDR3 does not close with the conserved phenylalanine or tryptophan, likely indicating a read error. No DNA is shown, since the ends of the CDR3 on it are uncertain; the CDR3 is the one TCRdb lists.

A modified ARM-PCR protocol with three rounds of nested PCR amplified TCRbeta. MiXCR, applied by TCRdb to the multiplex PCR reads, yields one record per CDR3 protein. The sample shows about 80,000 distinct CDR3 sequences, more than 80% of them seen only once. The clonotype originates from a man in his sixties with non-small cell lung cancer. The sample comprised distant non-tumor lung tissue.

The CDR3 sequence is CDSSSTMGGPKETQNS. The chain links TRBV11-2 to TRBJ2-5; the table's D call, TRBD1, was not checked against the DNA. Germline V lookup: CDR1 SGHAT, CDR2 FQNNGV. With termini counted, the CDR3 has 16 amino acids.